A few counts support the clone carrying this T cell receptor beta chain. The antigen is unknown. These data come from a study of blood T cells in healthy people across ages. Study-wide results and limits: Across the age range, TCR beta diversity per million T cells fell in a roughly linear way. Possibly confounding the expanded clonotype changes was the fact that donor CMV status was unknown.

Sample-barcoded 5' priming and a J-beta primer mix drove a second PCR of roughly 7 to 11 cycles. Using its own MiXCR run on the 5' RACE reads, TCRdb lists one record per CDR3 protein. The sample gives around 1.5 million distinct CDR3 sequences, approximately 59% of which show up once; 5% to 7% is in the top ten. The germline V gene encodes CDR1 MGHRA and CDR2 YSYEKL. The CDR3 totals 17 residues. The V and J ends lost 1 base and 5 bases, in that order; junction bases with no gene match: 10. This chain uses TRBV4-1 with TRBJ2-3; 9 bases line up with TRBD2. This TCR derives from a man between 18 and 35 years old in good health. Material: blood. The CDR3 coding sequence is TGCGCCAGCAGCCAAGTATTAGCGGGAGAAGATAAAGATACGCAGTATTTT. Translated: CASSQVLAGEDKDTQYF.